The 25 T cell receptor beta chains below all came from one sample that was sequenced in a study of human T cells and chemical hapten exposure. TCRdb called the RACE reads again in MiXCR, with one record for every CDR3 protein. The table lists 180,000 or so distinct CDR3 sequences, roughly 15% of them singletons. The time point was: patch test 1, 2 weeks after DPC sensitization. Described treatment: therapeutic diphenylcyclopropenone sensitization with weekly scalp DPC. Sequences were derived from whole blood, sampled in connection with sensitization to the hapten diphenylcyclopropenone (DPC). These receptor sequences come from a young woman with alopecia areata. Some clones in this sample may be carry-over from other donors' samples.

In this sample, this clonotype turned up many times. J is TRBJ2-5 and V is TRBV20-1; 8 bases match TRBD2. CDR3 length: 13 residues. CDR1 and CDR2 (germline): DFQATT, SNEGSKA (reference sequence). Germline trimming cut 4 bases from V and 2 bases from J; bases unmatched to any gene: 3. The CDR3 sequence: CSATTSAQETQYF. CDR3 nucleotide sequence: TGCAGTGCTACGACTAGCGCGCAAGAGACCCAGTACTTC.

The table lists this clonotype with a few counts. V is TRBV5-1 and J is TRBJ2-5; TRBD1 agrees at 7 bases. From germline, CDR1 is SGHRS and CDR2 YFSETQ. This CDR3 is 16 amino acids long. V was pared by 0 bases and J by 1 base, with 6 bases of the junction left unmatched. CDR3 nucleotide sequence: TGCGCCAGCAGCTTGGGGGACAGACCCTCCCAAGAGACCCAGTACTTC. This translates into CASSLGDRPSQETQYF.

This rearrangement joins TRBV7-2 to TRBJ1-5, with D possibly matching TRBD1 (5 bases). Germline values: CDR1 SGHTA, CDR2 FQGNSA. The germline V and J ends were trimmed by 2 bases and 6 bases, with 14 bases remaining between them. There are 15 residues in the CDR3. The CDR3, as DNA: TGTGCCAGCAGCTTATCTCGGGGGGACGGTCAGCCCCAGCATTTT. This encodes CASSLSRGDGQPQHF.

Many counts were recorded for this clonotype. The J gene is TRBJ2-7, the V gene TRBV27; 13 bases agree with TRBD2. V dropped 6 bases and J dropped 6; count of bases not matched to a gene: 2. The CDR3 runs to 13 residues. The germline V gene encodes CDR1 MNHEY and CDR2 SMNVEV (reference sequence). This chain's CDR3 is CASRGLAGVEQYF. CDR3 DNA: TGTGCCAGCAGAGGACTAGCGGGAGTCGAGCAGTACTTC.

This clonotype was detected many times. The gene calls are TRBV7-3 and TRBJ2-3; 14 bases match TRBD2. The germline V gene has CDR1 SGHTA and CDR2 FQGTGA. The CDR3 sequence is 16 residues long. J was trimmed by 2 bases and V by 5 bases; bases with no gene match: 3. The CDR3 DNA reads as TGTGCCAGCAGCCAGGGACTAGCGGGGGCCACAGATACGCAGTATTTT. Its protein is CASSQGLAGATDTQYF.

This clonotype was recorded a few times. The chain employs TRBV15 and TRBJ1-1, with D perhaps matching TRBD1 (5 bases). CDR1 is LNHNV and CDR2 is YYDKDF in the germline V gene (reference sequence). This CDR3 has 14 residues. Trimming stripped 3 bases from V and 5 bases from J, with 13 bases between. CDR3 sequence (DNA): TGTGCCACCAGCAGTCACCAGGGTTTTACTGAAGCTTTCTTT. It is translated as CATSSHQGFTEAFF.

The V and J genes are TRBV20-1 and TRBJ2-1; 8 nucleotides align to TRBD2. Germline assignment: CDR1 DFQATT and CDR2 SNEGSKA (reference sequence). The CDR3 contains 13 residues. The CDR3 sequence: CSGGGPVYNEQFF. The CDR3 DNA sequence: TGCAGCGGGGGGGGTCCCGTCTACAATGAGCAGTTCTTC.

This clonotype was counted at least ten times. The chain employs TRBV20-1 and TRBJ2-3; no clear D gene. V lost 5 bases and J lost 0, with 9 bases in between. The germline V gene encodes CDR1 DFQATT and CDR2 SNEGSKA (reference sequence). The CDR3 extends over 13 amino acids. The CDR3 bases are TGCAGTGCTGGCTCCGGCAGCACAGATACGCAGTATTTT. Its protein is CSAGSGSTDTQYF.

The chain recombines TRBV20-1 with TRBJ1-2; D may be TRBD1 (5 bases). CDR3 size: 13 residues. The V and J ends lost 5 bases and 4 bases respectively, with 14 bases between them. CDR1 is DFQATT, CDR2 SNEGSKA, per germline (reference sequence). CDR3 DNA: TGCAGTGCTCGGCGGGGCAGTGCCTATGGCTACACCTTC. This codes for CSARRGSAYGYTF.

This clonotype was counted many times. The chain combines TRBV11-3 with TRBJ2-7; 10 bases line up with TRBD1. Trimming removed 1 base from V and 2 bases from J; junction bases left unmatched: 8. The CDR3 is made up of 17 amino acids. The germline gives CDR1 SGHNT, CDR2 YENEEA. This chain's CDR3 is CASSLVLGGQGAYEQYF. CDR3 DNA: TGTGCCAGCAGCTTAGTTCTTGGTGGACAGGGGGCCTACGAGCAGTACTTC.

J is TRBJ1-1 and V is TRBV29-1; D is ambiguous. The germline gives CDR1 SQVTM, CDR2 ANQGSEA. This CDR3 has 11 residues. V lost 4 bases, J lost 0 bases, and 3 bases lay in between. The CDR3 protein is CSVVVNTEAFF. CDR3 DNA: TGCAGCGTTGTAGTGAACACTGAAGCTTTCTTT.

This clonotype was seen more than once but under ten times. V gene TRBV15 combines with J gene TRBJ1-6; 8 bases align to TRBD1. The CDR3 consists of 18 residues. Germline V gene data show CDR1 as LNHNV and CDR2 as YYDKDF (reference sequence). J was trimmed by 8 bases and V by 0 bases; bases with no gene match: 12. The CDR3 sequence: CATSRDRDRFKRDSPLHF. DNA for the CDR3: TGTGCCACCAGCAGAGATCGGGACAGGTTCAAGAGGGATTCACCCCTCCACTTT.

The CDR3 region has the DNA TGCGCCAGCAGCCAAGGCCGAATAGTCTCTGGGGCCAACGTCCTGACTTTC. This sequence encodes CASSQGRIVSGANVLTF. This chain links TRBV4-3 with TRBJ2-6; D uncertain. CDR3 length: 17 amino acids. Germline V lookup: CDR1 LGHNA, CDR2 YSLEER. V lost 1 base to trimming and J lost 0 bases, with 10 bases between them.

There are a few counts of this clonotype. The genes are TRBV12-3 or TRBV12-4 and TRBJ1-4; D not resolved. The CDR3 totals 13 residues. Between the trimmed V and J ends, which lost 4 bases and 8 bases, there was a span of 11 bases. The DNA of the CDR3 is TGTGCCAGCAGTTACCCCGAAAGGGAAAAACTGTTTTTT. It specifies CASSYPEREKLFF.

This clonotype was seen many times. The CDR3 loop is CAWRGQKGRLGTNEKLFF. CDR3 DNA sequence: TGTGCCTGGAGGGGCCAGAAAGGACGGCTTGGGACTAATGAAAAACTGTTTTTT. The chain recombines TRBV30 with TRBJ1-4; no definite D call. This CDR3 is 18 amino acids long. V dropped 3 bases and J dropped 2 bases, with 22 bases sitting between them. Germline lookup yields CDR1 GTSNPN and CDR2 SVGIG (reference sequence).

The CDR3 DNA is TGTGCCAGCAGTGACGTAGCGGGGTCCACAGATACGCAGTATTTT. Protein product: CASSDVAGSTDTQYF. This chain connects TRBV6-4 to TRBJ2-3; 8 nucleotides line up with TRBD2. There are 15 residues in the CDR3. Germline V gives CDR1 MRHNA, CDR2 SNTAGT. V was pared by 2 bases and J by 2 bases, with 3 bases of the junction left unmatched.

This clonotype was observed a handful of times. CDR3 in DNA: TGTGCCAGCAGCCCCCTCTCCCGGGCCGCGAACTATGGCTACACCTTC. Encoded protein: CASSPLSRAANYGYTF. The rearrangement uses TRBV5-4 and TRBJ1-2; unclear D gene. The CDR3 has 16 amino acids. The V gene's germline CDR1 is SGHNT and CDR2 YYREEE (reference sequence). Trimming left V 4 bases short and J 2 bases short, with 18 bases between.

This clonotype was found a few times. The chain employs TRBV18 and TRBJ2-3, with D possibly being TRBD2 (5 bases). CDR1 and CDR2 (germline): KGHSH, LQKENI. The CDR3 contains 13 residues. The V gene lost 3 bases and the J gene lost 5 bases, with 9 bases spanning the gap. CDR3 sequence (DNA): TGTGCCAGCTCACCGGACTTTCGAGATACGCAGTATTTT. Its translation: CASSPDFRDTQYF.

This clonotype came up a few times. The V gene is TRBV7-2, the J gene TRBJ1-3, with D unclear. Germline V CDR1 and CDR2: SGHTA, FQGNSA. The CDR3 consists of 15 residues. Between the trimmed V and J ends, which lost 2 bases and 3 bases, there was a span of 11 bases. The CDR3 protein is CASSLNRIGGNTIYF. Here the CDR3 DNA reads TGTGCCAGCAGCTTAAACCGTATCGGTGGAAACACCATATATTTT. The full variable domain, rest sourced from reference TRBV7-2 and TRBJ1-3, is GAGVSQSPSNKVTEKGKDVELRCDPISGHTALYWYRQSLGQGLEFLIYFQGNSAPDKSGLPSDRFSAERTGGSVSTLTIQRTQQEDSAVYLCASSLNRIGGNTIYFGEGSWLTVV.

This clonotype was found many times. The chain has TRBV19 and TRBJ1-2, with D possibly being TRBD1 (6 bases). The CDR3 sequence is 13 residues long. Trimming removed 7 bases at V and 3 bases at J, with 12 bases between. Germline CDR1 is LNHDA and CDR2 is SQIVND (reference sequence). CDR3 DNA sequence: TGTGCCAGTACCCCGACAGGTCACTATGGCTACACCTTC. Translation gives CASTPTGHYGYTF.

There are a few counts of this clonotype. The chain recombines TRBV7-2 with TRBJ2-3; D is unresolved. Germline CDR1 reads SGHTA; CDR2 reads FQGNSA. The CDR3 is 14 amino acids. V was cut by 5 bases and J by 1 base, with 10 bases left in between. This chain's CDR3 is CASSDGVGTDTQYF. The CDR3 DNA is TGTGCCAGCAGCGACGGTGTTGGCACAGATACGCAGTATTTT.

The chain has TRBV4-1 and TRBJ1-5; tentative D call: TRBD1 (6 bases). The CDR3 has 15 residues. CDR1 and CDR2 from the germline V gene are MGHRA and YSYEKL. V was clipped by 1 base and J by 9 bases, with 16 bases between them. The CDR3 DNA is TGCGCCAGCAGCCAAGCGGGGGGCAGAATGAGGCCCCAGCATTTT. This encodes CASSQAGGRMRPQHF.

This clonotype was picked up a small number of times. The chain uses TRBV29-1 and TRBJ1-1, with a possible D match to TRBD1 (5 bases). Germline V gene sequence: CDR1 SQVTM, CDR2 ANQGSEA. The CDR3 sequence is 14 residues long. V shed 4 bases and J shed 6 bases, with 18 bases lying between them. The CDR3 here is CSVVIGDLRAEAFF. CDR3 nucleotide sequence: TGCAGCGTTGTGATAGGGGACCTGAGGGCTGAAGCTTTCTTT.

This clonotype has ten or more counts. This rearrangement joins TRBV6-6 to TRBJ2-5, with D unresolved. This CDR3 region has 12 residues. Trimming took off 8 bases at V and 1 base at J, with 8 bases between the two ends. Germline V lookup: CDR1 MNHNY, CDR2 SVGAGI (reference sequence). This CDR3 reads CASGTLQETQYF. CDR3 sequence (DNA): TGTGCCAGCGGCACACTCCAAGAGACCCAGTACTTC.

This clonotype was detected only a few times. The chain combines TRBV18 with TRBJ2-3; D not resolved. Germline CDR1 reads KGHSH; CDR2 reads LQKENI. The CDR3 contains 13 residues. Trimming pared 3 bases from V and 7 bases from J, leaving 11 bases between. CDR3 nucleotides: TGTGCCAGCTCACCGTCGAAACTTTATACGCAGTATTTT. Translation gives CASSPSKLYTQYF.